This is a list of T cell receptor beta chains from one sample in a study of sequential checkpoint blockade in melanoma. Using immunoSEQ multiplex PCR, the repertoire was profiled, and TCRdb retains in-frame clones only, with some absent. This repertoire shows 10,000 to 11,000 clones, more than 60% found once; its top ten account for around an eighth. The material was CD8+ T cells sorted from blood (inferred from file names), obtained from a patient given nivolumab and ipilimumab in sequence. Receptors were obtained from a human donor with melanoma. CDR3s include the opening cysteine and the closing phenylalanine or tryptophan. The D gene is left open where the match is weak. The listing skips clone size in some rows; elsewhere it reads once, few, many or a size class.

- - TRBJ1-2 TRBV27 CASRDTYGYTF TGTGCCAGCCGGGACACCTATGGCTACACCTTC
- - TRBJ2-1 TRBV27 CASTYTGTLYNEQFF TGTGCCAGCACCTATACCGGGACTTTATACAATGAGCAGTTCTTC
- - TRBJ2-7 TRBV28 CASSPAAGASYEQYF TGTGCCAGCAGCCCGGCGGCAGGGGCCTCCTACGAGCAGTACTTC
- TRBD2 TRBJ2-1 TRBV4-2 CASSQEREGQEQFF TGTGCCAGCAGCCAAGAGCGGGAGGGCCAAGAGCAGTTCTTC
- TRBD2 TRBJ2-1 TRBV5-1 CASSLATSGSGNEQFF TGCGCCAGCAGCTTGGCGACTAGCGGGAGTGGGAATGAGCAGTTCTTC
- - TRBJ1-2 TRBV7-9 CASSLDLLNYGYTF TGTGCCAGCAGCTTAGATCTACTCAACTATGGCTACACCTTC
- TRBD2 TRBJ2-2 TRBV27 CASSSGLAANTGELFF TGTGCCAGCAGCTCGGGACTAGCGGCGAACACCGGGGAGCTGTTTTTT
- TRBD1 TRBJ2-7 TRBV4-1 CASSYRDRGFYEQYF TGCGCCAGCAGTTACCGGGACAGGGGGTTCTACGAGCAGTACTTC
- TRBD2 TRBJ2-2 TRBV7-9 CAIQTSGVSGELFF TGTGCCATCCAGACTAGCGGGGTATCCGGGGAGCTGTTTTTT
once TRBD2 TRBJ2-2 TRBV27 CASSAGTSGRSGELFF TGTGCCAGCAGTGCCGGGACTAGCGGGAGATCCGGGGAGCTGTTTTTT
few - TRBJ1-2 TRBV7-9 CASSPSGYGYTF TGTGCCAGCAGCCCTAGTGGGTATGGCTACACCTTC
- - TRBJ1-1 TRBV5-4 CASSPAVNTEAFF TGTGCCAGCAGCCCGGCGGTTAACACTGAAGCTTTCTTT
medium-sized TRBD2 TRBJ2-5 TRBV7-6 CASSKNSASGKGETQYF TGTGCCAGCAGCAAAAACTCGGCTAGCGGGAAAGGGGAGACCCAGTACTTC
- - TRBJ1-2 TRBV30 CAWSVPRSYTF TGTGCCTGGAGTGTCCCGCGGAGCTACACCTTC
- - TRBJ2-7 TRBV9 CASSSGETGAWDEQYF TGTGCCAGCAGCTCCGGCGAGACTGGGGCTTGGGACGAGCAGTACTTC
- - TRBJ2-2 TRBV7-9 CASSLGDSLGTGELFF TGTGCCAGCAGCTTAGGGGACTCACTGGGCACCGGGGAGCTGTTTTTT
- - TRBJ2-7 TRBV7-6 CASSLFSESYEQYF TGTGCCAGCAGCTTGTTTAGCGAGTCCTACGAGCAGTACTTC
once TRBD1 TRBJ2-2 TRBV28 CATGQGETGELFF TGTGCCACGGGACAGGGGGAGACCGGGGAGCTGTTTTTT
- TRBD1 TRBJ2-7 TRBV19 CASSKDRFNEQYF TGTGCCAGTAGTAAGGACAGGTTTAACGAGCAGTACTTC
- TRBD1 TRBJ2-7 TRBV5-4 CASSETGTGSSYEQYF TGTGCCAGCAGCGAAACCGGGACAGGGAGCTCCTACGAGCAGTACTTC
once TRBD1 TRBJ2-7 TRBV27 CASSLISGGYEQYF TGTGCCAGCAGTTTAATTTCAGGGGGCTACGAGCAGTACTTC
- - TRBJ2-3 TRBV25-1 CASTGTPSTDTQYF TGTGCCAGCACCGGGACACCGAGCACAGATACGCAGTATTTT
few TRBD1 TRBJ2-7 TRBV7-9 CASSGTGTGGPEQYF TGTGCCAGCAGCGGAACAGGGACAGGGGGCCCCGAGCAGTACTTC
- - TRBJ2-7 TRBV6-6 CASSGAYLDYEQYF TGTGCCAGCAGCGGAGCTTACCTTGACTACGAGCAGTACTTC
- - TRBJ1-2 TRBV6-5 CASSQQTGLYGYSF TGTGCCAGCAGTCAACAAACAGGGCTCTATGGCTACTCCTTC
few TRBD2 TRBJ2-3 TRBV19 CASSIGGGDTQYF TGTGCCAGTAGTATAGGGGGGGGAGATACGCAGTATTTT
- TRBD1 TRBJ2-1 TRBV7-9 CASSLNIRTGVDEQFF TGTGCCAGCAGCTTAAACATCCGGACAGGAGTTGATGAGCAGTTCTTC
- - TRBJ1-6 TRBV9 CASSASRSYNSPLHF TGTGCCAGCAGCGCCTCCCGCTCCTATAATTCACCCCTCCACTTT
once - TRBJ1-4 TRBV5-4 CASSLDGDNEKLFF TGTGCCAGCAGCTTGGACGGAGATAATGAAAAACTGTTTTTT
- TRBD2 TRBJ2-7 TRBV7-3 CASSLNGGGDEQYF TGTGCCAGCAGCTTAAATGGGGGAGGGGACGAGCAGTACTTC
- - TRBJ2-3 TRBV7-8 CASSYERTYTDTQYF TGTGCCAGCAGCTACGAACGGACATACACAGATACGCAGTATTTT
- - TRBJ2-7 TRBV7-8 CASMPGSSYEQYF TGTGCCAGTATGCCGGGGAGCTCCTACGAGCAGTACTTC
- TRBD1 TRBJ1-2 TRBV29-1 CSVVDRDIGYGYTF TGCAGCGTTGTCGACAGGGACATTGGGTATGGCTACACCTTC
- - TRBJ1-1 TRBV6-4 CAIRGDSFRGKGTEAFF TGTGCCATCAGGGGTGACTCTTTTAGGGGGAAAGGCACTGAAGCTTTCTTT
- TRBD2 TRBJ2-7 TRBV19 CASSMSSTSGEQYF TGTGCCAGTAGTATGAGCTCGACTAGCGGGGAGCAGTACTTC
- - TRBJ2-1 TRBV29-1 CSVEGAYNEQFF TGCAGCGTTGAAGGGGCGTACAATGAGCAGTTCTTC
- TRBD1 TRBJ1-2 TRBV28 CASIEGQGLQSYTF TGTGCCAGCATCGAGGGACAGGGACTTCAGAGCTACACCTTC
- TRBD1 TRBJ1-2 TRBV28 CASSLFPRGLYGYTF TGTGCCAGCAGTTTATTCCCCAGGGGGCTCTATGGCTACACCTTC
- - TRBJ2-5 TRBV5-1 CASSLPSQGTETQYF TGCGCCAGCAGCTTGCCGTCACAGGGTACGGAGACCCAGTACTTC
- TRBD1 TRBJ1-1 TRBV29-1 CSVWGQTNTEAFF TGCAGCGTCTGGGGACAGACGAACACTGAAGCTTTCTTT
- - TRBJ2-7 TRBV7-6 CASSLRSGRGSPYEQYF TGTGCCAGCAGCTTAAGGAGTGGGAGAGGGAGCCCCTACGAGCAGTACTTC
once TRBD2 TRBJ2-3 TRBV4-3 CASSHREKTSGITDTQYF TGCGCCAGCAGCCACCGGGAGAAGACTAGCGGGATCACAGATACGCAGTATTTT
- - TRBJ1-5 TRBV19 CASRTEIGNQPQHF TGTGCCAGTAGGACAGAAATCGGCAATCAGCCCCAGCATTTT
few - TRBJ1-2 TRBV7-9 CASSYPDWGGDYGYTF TGTGCCAGCAGCTACCCGGATTGGGGAGGAGACTATGGCTACACCTTC
- - TRBJ2-7 TRBV29-1 CSVDSGRGYEQYF TGCAGCGTTGATTCCGGGAGAGGCTACGAGCAGTACTTC
- - TRBJ2-1 TRBV7-8 CASSLVNEQFF TGTGCCAGCAGCTTAGTAAATGAGCAGTTCTTC
- TRBD2 TRBJ2-7 TRBV9 CASSGGLAGDSYEQYF TGTGCCAGCAGCGGAGGTTTAGCGGGAGACTCCTACGAGCAGTACTTC
- TRBD1 TRBJ1-2 TRBV7-9 CASSPPGAGQDDYGYTF TGTGCCAGCAGCCCACCGGGGGCGGGACAGGACGACTATGGCTACACCTTC
- TRBD2 TRBJ2-5 TRBV11-1 CASSSWGEGRVQETQYF TGTGCCAGCAGCTCTTGGGGGGAGGGGCGGGTCCAAGAGACCCAGTACTTC
- TRBD1 TRBJ2-7 TRBV7-8 CASSGRDSSYEQYF TGTGCCAGCAGCGGCCGGGACAGTTCCTACGAGCAGTACTTC
- - TRBJ2-7 TRBV27 CASSLSGGYEQYF TGTGCCAGCAGTTTATCTGGCGGTTACGAGCAGTACTTC
- TRBD1 TRBJ2-3 TRBV7-9 CASSLAGQGETDTQYF TGTGCCAGCAGCTTAGCGGGACAGGGAGAGACAGATACGCAGTATTTT
- - TRBJ2-5 TRBV15 CATSRDRDFQETQYF TGTGCCACCAGCAGAGACAGGGACTTCCAAGAGACCCAGTACTTC
- TRBD1 TRBJ1-2 TRBV6-5 CASSSTGENYGYTF TGTGCCAGCAGTTCGACAGGGGAAAACTATGGCTACACCTTC
- TRBD1 TRBJ1-2 TRBV11-2 CASSLGGQGAYGYTF TGTGCCAGCAGCTTAGGGGGACAGGGTGCCTATGGCTACACCTTC
- TRBD2 TRBJ2-2 TRBV5-1 CASSETSGNTGELFF TGCGCCAGCAGCGAAACTAGCGGGAACACCGGGGAGCTGTTTTTT
- TRBD2 TRBJ2-7 TRBV30 CAWSVLGTSPSEQYF TGTGCCTGGAGTGTATTGGGGACTAGTCCCTCCGAGCAGTACTTC
few TRBD1 TRBJ1-2 TRBV27 CASSLSGTGNYGYTF TGTGCCAGCAGTTTATCTGGGACAGGCAACTATGGCTACACCTTC
- - TRBJ1-2 TRBV29-1 CSVDDYRADYGYTF TGCAGCGTTGACGATTACAGGGCGGACTATGGCTACACCTTC
- TRBD1 TRBJ1-6 TRBV5-1 CASSRDREGSPLHF TGCGCCAGCAGCCGGGACAGGGAAGGATCACCCCTCCACTTT